This T cell receptor beta chain was sequenced in a study of blood T cell repertoires in COVID-19. Study in general: Sites across the United States, Italy and Spain contributed samples from acute and convalescent COVID-19. PBMCs, B-cell-depleted T cells, or T cells were the source of the cDNA or gDNA that made up the material.

CDR3 length equals 15 residues. Looked up from germline, CDR1 is MNHEY and CDR2 is SMNVEV (reference sequence). Trimming at V came to 2 bases and at J to 3 bases, leaving 5 bases not matched to a gene. As processed by the authors: Estimates of nucleated cell counts were drawn from the amplification of reference gene primers. Sequencing used immunoSEQ multiplex PCR; TCRdb keeps in-frame clones, though not all of them. V, J and clone size were drawn from that table, and D and trimming were deduced from the DNA. The top ten hold roughly 13% of the sample, which has about 160,000 clones, around four fifths seen once.

This chain connects TRBV27 to TRBJ2-7, with 9 bases aligning to TRBD1. This TCR was sampled from a man between 70 and 80 years old who had recovered from COVID-19. The sample was peripheral blood. The CDR3 DNA reads TGTGCCAGCAGTTTAGGACGGACAGGGGTCTACGAGCAGTACTTC. This codes for CASSLGRTGVYEQYF.